One sample yielded the 17 T cell receptor beta chains listed below, sequenced in a study of lymphopenia after photon versus proton radiotherapy. Method: immunoSEQ multiplex PCR; TCRdb's copy keeps in-frame clones and lacks some. The sample lists over 10,000 clones; 88% were seen once. The source was peripheral blood, collected from a patient treated with photon-based radiotherapy. These TCRs come from a man aged 60-69 years with pancreatic cancer.

This clone came up once. This chain uses TRBV29-1 with TRBJ2-1; D may be TRBD1 or TRBD2 (6 bases each). The germline V gene encodes CDR1 SQVTM and CDR2 ANQGSEA. CDR3 length: 12 amino acids. The CDR3 reads CSSGAGLNEQFF. The CDR3 bases are TGCTCCTCGGGGGCCGGGTTGAATGAGCAGTTCTTC.

The chain recombines TRBV6-5 with TRBJ2-7, with TRBD2 identical over 9 bases. There are 15 residues in the CDR3. Germline V gives CDR1 MNHEY, CDR2 SVGAGI. V was pared by 5 bases and J by 3 bases, with 8 bases of the junction left unmatched. This CDR3 reads CASSPPLAGIYEQYF. The CDR3 DNA is TGTGCCAGCAGTCCCCCCCTAGCGGGGATCTACGAGCAGTACTTC.

The chain joins TRBV4-3 to TRBJ1-5, with D possibly matching TRBD1 (5 bases). This CDR3 is built from 16 residues. Germline values: CDR1 LGHNA, CDR2 YSLEER. With 0 bases removed from V and 3 bases from J, the gap between germline ends came to 12 bases. As DNA, the CDR3 is TGCGCCAGCAGCCAAGATTCTGTCAGGGACAATCAGCCCCAGCATTTT. Amino acids: CASSQDSVRDNQPQHF.

The chain combines TRBV29-1 with TRBJ1-1; D remains unclear. This CDR3 spans 12 amino acids. Germline V CDR1 and CDR2: SQVTM, ANQGSEA. The germline V and J ends were trimmed by 8 bases and 1 base, with 11 bases remaining between them. CDR3 nucleotide sequence: TGCAGCCCTACAGAAAGGAACACTGAAGCTTTCTTT. It encodes CSPTERNTEAFF.

The gene calls are TRBV7-9 and TRBJ1-1; D is unclear. In germline, CDR1 is SEHNR, CDR2 FQNEAQ (reference sequence). The CDR3 totals 17 residues. Trimming took 2 bases from V and 0 from J, leaving 16 bases between them. CDR3 amino acids: CASSLRSQDLMNTEAFF. The CDR3 DNA reads TGTGCCAGCAGCTTAAGGTCGCAGGACTTAATGAACACTGAAGCTTTCTTT.

V gene TRBV28 combines with J gene TRBJ1-5; D not resolved. Germline V gives CDR1 MDHEN, CDR2 SYDVKM. This CDR3 contains 14 residues. Trimming cost V 2 bases and J 4 bases, with 9 bases left between them. The DNA of the CDR3 is TGTGCCAGCAGTTTAATTCAGCCGAATCAGCCCCAGCATTTT. Protein product: CASSLIQPNQPQHF.

Points on this clone: This sample also contains other DNA sequences that code for the same CDR3. The rearrangement joins TRBV5-1 to TRBJ2-3; D gene uncertain. The germline V gene has CDR1 SGHRS and CDR2 YFSETQ. The CDR3 is 12 amino acids. V was trimmed by 5 bases and J by 5 bases, leaving 9 bases between them. CDR3 protein: CASRTEIDTQYF. The CDR3 DNA reads as TGCGCCAGCAGGACCGAGATAGATACGCAGTATTTT.

This rearrangement joins TRBV21-1 to TRBJ1-1; TRBD1, the table's D call, lacks a check against the DNA. TRBV21-1 is an annotated pseudogene. The CDR3 is 16 residues long. CDR3 sequence (DNA): TGTGCCAGCAGCTCCCATTGGAACAGGGCGAACACTGAAGCTTTCTTT. Its protein product is CASSSHWNRANTEAFF.

CDR3 amino acids: CASSLALNSPLHF. The CDR3 DNA reads TGTGCCAGCAGCTTAGCCCTTAATTCACCCCTCCACTTT. This rearrangement joins TRBV11-2 to TRBJ1-6, with unresolved D. This CDR3 contains 13 residues. CDR1 SGHAT and CDR2 FQNNGV come from the germline V gene. V was shortened by 1 base and J by 6 bases, with 4 bases between the two germline ends.

The V gene is TRBV6-6, the J gene TRBJ2-1; a weak D match, TRBD2 (6 bases). CDR3 length equals 12 residues. V lost 2 bases, J lost 8 bases, and 7 bases lay in between. Germline V CDR1 and CDR2: MNHNY, SVGAGI (reference sequence). The CDR3, as DNA: TGTGCCAGCAGTTACACTAGCTATGAGCAGTTCTTC. This sequence encodes CASSYTSYEQFF.

The V gene is TRBV10-2, the J gene TRBJ1-5; no firm D call. The V gene's germline CDR1 is WSHSY and CDR2 SAAADI. This CDR3 comprises 15 residues. V lost 3 bases, J lost 0 bases, and 9 bases lay in between. The CDR3 region is CASSDSGNSNQPQHF. The CDR3 nucleotides read TGCGCCAGCAGTGATTCGGGTAATAGCAATCAGCCCCAGCATTTT.

This rearrangement joins TRBV5-4 to TRBJ2-3, with D perhaps matching TRBD1 (5 bases). There are 15 residues in the CDR3. Germline loops: CDR1 SGHNT, CDR2 YYREEE (reference sequence). The ends were cut back, 0 bases at V and 5 bases at J, with 13 bases in the middle. In DNA, the CDR3 is TGTGCCAGCAGCTTGGCCACCGACAGTATAGATACGCAGTATTTT. Protein product: CASSLATDSIDTQYF. The full variable domain, its missing parts supplied by reference TRBV5-4 and TRBJ2-3, is ETGVTQSPTHLIKTRGQQVTLRCSSQSGHNTVSWYQQALGQGPQFIFQYYREEENGRGNFPPRFSGLQFPNYSSELNVNALELDDSALYLCASSLATDSIDTQYFGPGTRLTVL.

The rearrangement uses TRBV18 and TRBJ1-5, with D possibly TRBD1 on 6 matching bases. Looked up from germline, CDR1 is KGHSH and CDR2 is LQKENI. V lost 1 base to trimming and J lost 4 bases, with 17 bases between them. This CDR3 contains 17 residues. The CDR3: CASSPRFGGEGNQPQHF. The CDR3 DNA reads TGTGCCAGCTCACCACGGTTTGGGGGCGAGGGAAATCAGCCCCAGCATTTT.

The chain joins TRBV5-4 to TRBJ2-7; TRBD1 might be the D (7 bases). Trimming took 3 bases from V and 0 from J, leaving 16 bases between them. CDR3 length: 16 amino acids. Germline-derived CDR1 and CDR2 are SGHNT and YYREEE (reference sequence). In DNA form, the CDR3 reads TGTGCCAGCAGCTGGGGCGCAGGGGGGACCTCCTACGAGCAGTACTTC. Residues: CASSWGAGGTSYEQYF.

The chain employs TRBV28 and TRBJ1-2, with TRBD1 identical over 10 bases. The CDR3 runs to 17 residues. Germline-derived CDR1 and CDR2 are MDHEN and SYDVKM. The trim removed 6 bases at V and 5 bases at J, leaving 15 bases unmatched. DNA of the CDR3: TGTGCCAGCAGATACCTACTTCCGGGACAGGGGACATATGGCTACACCTTC. It translates to CASRYLLPGQGTYGYTF.

The chain combines TRBV5-1 with TRBJ1-2; D possibly corresponds to TRBD1 (5 bases). Trimming shortened V by 4 bases and J by 4 bases, and 14 bases separated the two germline ends. The CDR3 contains 14 residues. Germline-derived CDR1 and CDR2 are SGHRS and YFSETQ. The CDR3 is CASSPSGTVYGYTF. The DNA for the CDR3 is TGCGCCAGCAGCCCCTCCGGGACTGTCTATGGCTACACCTTC.

The genes are TRBV29-1 and TRBJ1-3; no clear D. V lost 3 bases and J 4 bases, leaving 4 bases between the germline ends. Germline assignment: CDR1 SQVTM and CDR2 ANQGSEA. The CDR3 sequence is 11 residues long. CDR3 protein: CSVEAGNTIYF. The CDR3 bases are TGCAGCGTTGAGGCCGGAAACACCATATATTTT.